This T cell receptor beta chain was sequenced for a study of blood T cell repertoires in COVID-19. CDR1 and CDR2 (germline): SEHNR, FQNEAQ (reference sequence). The V end was cut by 5 bases, the J end by 2 bases, with 9 bases between. The CDR3 covers 14 residues. Produced via immunoSEQ multiplex PCR; TCRdb's table is partial and in-frame only. The table includes around 500,000 clones, around nine tenths detected once. The receptor was isolated from a woman aged 60-75 years who had recovered from COVID-19. The gene calls are TRBV7-9 and TRBJ2-2; D is uncertain. Material: PBMCs or T cells enriched from blood (not recorded which). The CDR3: CASSPRSNTGELFF. The CDR3 DNA sequence: TGTGCCAGCAGCCCGCGCTCCAACACCGGGGAGCTGTTTTTT.